This record looks at one T cell receptor (beta chain) sequence and its context. This record belongs to a study of blood T cell repertoires in COVID-19. Assay used: immunoSEQ multiplex PCR; TCRdb lists only in-frame clones, some missing. The sample lists tens of thousands of clones; roughly four fifths were seen once. The CDR3 is 13 amino acids. V was clipped by 7 bases and J by 11 bases; unmatched bases: 11. Looked up from germline, CDR1 is WNHNN and CDR2 is SYGVQD (reference sequence). What was sequenced was peripheral blood. This receptor was obtained from a man older than 75 with acute or convalescent COVID-19. The chain joins TRBV10-1 to TRBJ1-1, with TRBD1 matching over 9 bases. CDR3 sequence: CASKPTGGSSAFF. CDR3 DNA: TGCGCCAGCAAACCGACAGGGGGTTCGTCGGCTTTCTTT.